This T cell receptor (beta chain) came from a study of chemoradiotherapy in HPV16-positive cancers. CDR3 length equals 18 residues. Study-level findings and limits: During treatment, candidate HPV-specific clones and E7-related motifs expanded in tumor.

Generated by immunoSEQ multiplex PCR, the TCRdb table keeps only in-frame clones and is missing some. The table has under 8,500 clones, approximately 85% seen once. About this clone: Its matching antigen is unknown.

This TCR derives from a human donor with HPV-associated anogenital cancer. The chain carries TRBV1 and TRBJ1-6; no check of the table's D call, TRBD1, against the DNA was made. TRBV1 is a pseudogene segment. This specimen consisted of tumor tissue, obtained from a patient who underwent chemoradiotherapy. DNA of the CDR3: TGCACCAGCAGCCACGGGACAGGGGATCTGATAAATAATTCACCCCTCCACTTT. The encoded protein is CTSSHGTGDLINNSPLHF.